A single sample gave rise to the 4 T cell receptor beta chains below, sequenced in a study of T-cell reconstitution after alpha-beta-depleted transplantation in children. Preparation of the TCRbeta library was carried out with unique molecular identifiers. MiXCR was run by TCRdb on the PCR reads, yielding one entry per CDR3 protein. Here the sample spans some 840,000 distinct CDR3 sequences, around 15% being singletons. Sequencing was performed on PBMCs, mostly from graft donor cells, taken 360 days after TCRalphabeta/CD19-depleted stem cell transplant. These receptors were obtained from a male patient aged 5 to 17 who had a stem cell transplant for acute lymphoblastic leukemia, so the T cells may come from the graft donor.

The rearrangement links TRBV7-9 to TRBJ1-4; D is ambiguous. The CDR3 length is 14 residues. The V and J ends lost 3 bases and 8 bases respectively, with 13 bases between them. Germline V lookup: CDR1 SEHNR, CDR2 FQNEAQ (reference sequence). CDR3 sequence: CASSFGGKREKLFF. Here the CDR3 DNA reads TGTGCCAGCAGCTTCGGAGGAAAAAGGGAAAAACTGTTTTTT.

This clonotype was recorded a few times. The genes are TRBV3-1 and TRBJ1-1, with D possibly being TRBD1 (5 bases). V was shortened by 1 base and J by 1 base, with 10 bases between the two germline ends. There are 15 residues in the CDR3. Germline V lookup: CDR1 LGHDT, CDR2 YNNKEL (reference sequence). The DNA for the CDR3 is TGTGCCAGCAGCCAAGGTGGGGCGGGGAACACTGAAGCTTTCTTT. This sequence encodes CASSQGGAGNTEAFF.

This chain joins TRBV18 and TRBJ2-1; D is perhaps TRBD2 (6 bases). Trimming removed 5 bases at V and 4 bases at J, with 18 bases between. The CDR3 contains 16 residues. Germline loops: CDR1 KGHSH, CDR2 LQKENI. CDR3 in DNA: TGTGCCAGCTCAGGCCTCGGGAGTGGGGAATACAATGAGCAGTTCTTC. It is translated as CASSGLGSGEYNEQFF.

The CDR3 region has the DNA TGTGCCAGCAGTCACGGACAGGGGGACGGGGAGCTGTTTTTT. Translation: CASSHGQGDGELFF. The gene calls are TRBV27 and TRBJ2-2; 10 bases are shared with TRBD1. CDR1 and CDR2 from the germline V gene are MNHEY and SMNVEV (reference sequence). Unmatched junction bases numbered 4, after V lost 5 bases and J lost 7 bases. The CDR3 has 14 amino acids.